Below, 32 T cell receptor beta chains from the same sample are listed, as sequenced in a study of OX40 agonist ivuxolimab in advanced cancers. The assay was immunoSEQ multiplex PCR, and TCRdb's table has in-frame clones only and misses some. The sample consists of 20,000 to 25,000 clones, 75% to 90% of them appearing once. The material was CD4+ or CD8+ T cells sorted from blood, obtained in a trial of the OX40 agonist ivuxolimab. The receptor set was obtained from an adult with an advanced solid tumor such as melanoma, head and neck, liver or kidney cancer.

This sequence joins TRBV7-6 and TRBJ2-5; the match to TRBD1 covers 7 bases. V trimming: 5 bases; J trimming: 4 bases; junction bases outside the gene matches: 10. Germline lookup yields CDR1 SGHVS and CDR2 FNYEAQ. CDR3 size: 15 residues. The DNA for the CDR3 is TGTGCCAGCAGCCGACTACAGGGGAAGATAGAGACCCAGTACTTC. Encoded protein: CASSRLQGKIETQYF.

J is TRBJ2-1 and V is TRBV4-2; 11 bases align to TRBD2. Germline V CDR1 and CDR2: LGHNA, YNFKEQ. This CDR3 is 16 amino acids long. J lost 9 bases, V lost 6 bases, and 13 bases had no gene match. DNA of the CDR3: TGTGCCAGCAGTGCAGGGTCCCTAGCGGGAGGCCTTGAGCAGTTCTTC. As protein: CASSAGSLAGGLEQFF.

V and J are TRBV27 and TRBJ2-2; tentatively, D is TRBD1 (5 bases). CDR1 is MNHEY and CDR2 is SMNVEV in the germline V gene (reference sequence). CDR3 length equals 16 residues. Between the trimmed V and J ends, which lost 3 bases and 1 base, there was a span of 12 bases. The DNA of the CDR3 is TGTGCCAGCAGTTTGCTGGGGCCGGAGAACACCGGGGAGCTGTTTTTT. This codes for CASSLLGPENTGELFF.

The chain joins TRBV9 to TRBJ2-4; no reliable D call. CDR3 length: 15 amino acids. Germline CDR1 and CDR2: SGDLS and YYNGEE. Trimming removed 0 bases from V and 6 bases from J, with 13 bases in between. CDR3 loop: CASSVGADARNIQYF. DNA of the CDR3: TGTGCCAGCAGCGTAGGGGCGGACGCACGAAACATTCAGTACTTC.

This sequence joins TRBV7-3 and TRBJ2-5; no clear D. Trimming removed 3 bases at V and 2 bases at J, with 10 bases between. The V gene's germline CDR1 is SGHTA and CDR2 FQGTGA. The CDR3 is made up of 14 amino acids. The CDR3 DNA follows: TGTGCCAGCAGCTTCCCGGGTACTCAAGAGACCCAGTACTTC. Translated: CASSFPGTQETQYF.

This chain links TRBV9 with TRBJ1-1; 7 bases fit TRBD1. CDR3 length: 11 residues. V dropped 10 bases and J dropped 5; count of bases not matched to a gene: 5. Germline V lookup: CDR1 SGDLS, CDR2 YYNGEE. CDR3 loop: CASGGGTEAFF. The DNA of the CDR3 is TGTGCCTCAGGGGGTGGGACTGAAGCTTTCTTT.

This chain uses TRBV28 with TRBJ2-5; either TRBD1 or TRBD2 may fit D (7 bases each). This CDR3 is 12 amino acids long. Germline V CDR1 and CDR2: MDHEN, SYDVKM. V lost 2 bases and J 13 bases, leaving 14 bases between the germline ends. The CDR3 is CASSLEGGTAYF. The DNA for the CDR3 is TGTGCCAGCAGTTTAGAGGGGGGGACAGCGTACTTC.

The chain combines TRBV5-1 with TRBJ2-2; 7 bases fit TRBD1. The CDR3 totals 15 residues. V trimming: 2 bases; J trimming: 6 bases; junction bases outside the gene matches: 7. Germline CDR1 and CDR2: SGHRS and YFSETQ. In nucleotides, the CDR3 is TGCGCCAGCAGCTTACGTGACAGGGCCGCCGGGGAGCTGTTTTTT. It is translated as CASSLRDRAAGELFF.

In DNA, the CDR3 is TGTGCCAGCAGTTTCCACCGGACACCGTCCTACGAGCAGTACTTC. The encoded protein is CASSFHRTPSYEQYF. The V call is TRBV27, the J call TRBJ2-7; tentative D call: TRBD1 (5 bases). With 3 bases removed from V and 1 base from J, the gap between germline ends came to 13 bases. The V gene's germline CDR1 is MNHEY and CDR2 SMNVEV (reference sequence). The CDR3 is 15 amino acids.

The V and J genes are TRBV11-3 and TRBJ1-2, with a tentative D call TRBD1 (6 bases). Germline loops: CDR1 SGHNT, CDR2 YENEEA. This CDR3 has 13 residues. V lost 6 bases and J 5 bases, leaving 13 bases between the germline ends. The DNA for the CDR3 is TGTGCCAGCAGTTCACAGGGAACTTATGGCTACACCTTC. The encoded protein is CASSSQGTYGYTF. The whole variable domain, filled in from reference TRBV11-3 and TRBJ1-2, reads EAGVVQSPRYKIIEKKQPVAFWCNPISGHNTLYWYLQNLGQGPELLIRYENEEAVDDSQLPKDRFSAERLKGVDSTLKIQPAELGDSAVYLCASSSQGTYGYTFGSGTRLTVV.

This clone has only one observation. DNA for the CDR3: TGTGCCAGCAGTTACTCGGACACAGATACGCAGTATTTT. This codes for CASSYSDTDTQYF. The rearrangement links TRBV6-5 to TRBJ2-3; D is unclear. Germline V lookup: CDR1 MNHEY, CDR2 SVGAGI. The CDR3 runs to 13 residues. Trimming stripped 0 bases from V and 2 bases from J, with 3 bases between.

This clone appeared once. The chain employs TRBV4-1 and TRBJ1-6, with 11 bases aligning to TRBD1. The CDR3 contains 16 residues. In germline, CDR1 is MGHRA, CDR2 YSYEKL. The junction had 5 bases not matched to a gene; V was cut back by 4 bases and J by 6 bases. This CDR3 reads CASSPGTGGFNSPLHF. In DNA, the CDR3 is TGCGCCAGCAGCCCCGGGACAGGGGGGTTTAATTCACCCCTCCACTTT.

This clone was seen just once. The V and J genes are TRBV9 and TRBJ2-4; 11 bases are a match to TRBD1. J gave up 0 bases and V 3 bases, and 8 bases lay outside the gene matches. Germline values: CDR1 SGDLS, CDR2 YYNGEE. CDR3 length: 18 amino acids. CDR3 protein: CASSDGTGGTLAKNIQYF. DNA of the CDR3: TGTGCCAGCAGCGACGGGACAGGGGGAACCCTAGCCAAAAACATTCAGTACTTC.

V and J are TRBV7-9 and TRBJ2-1; D uncertain. Trimming stripped 5 bases from V and 9 bases from J, with 17 bases between. CDR1 SEHNR and CDR2 FQNEAQ come from the germline V gene (reference sequence). There are 14 residues in the CDR3. The CDR3 coding sequence is TGTGCCAGCAGCGCCCGGTCGCCGCGTATTGAGCAGTTCTTC. Its protein is CASSARSPRIEQFF. The full variable domain, with the rest looked up from reference TRBV7-9 and TRBJ2-1, is DTGVSQNPRHKITKRGQNVTFRCDPISEHNRLYWYRQTLGQGPEFLTYFQNEAQLEKSRLLSDRFSAERPKGSFSTLEIQRTEQGDSAMYLCASSARSPRIEQFFGPGTRLTVL.

The V and J genes are TRBV7-9 and TRBJ1-5; D is possibly TRBD1 (6 bases). The germline V and J ends were trimmed by 1 base and 5 bases, with 15 bases remaining between them. The CDR3 loop spans 16 amino acids. CDR1 is SEHNR and CDR2 is FQNEAQ in the germline V gene (reference sequence). The CDR3 DNA follows: TGTGCCAGCAGCTTAGATCCAGGGGAGGTGCATCAGCCCCAGCATTTT. Protein sequence: CASSLDPGEVHQPQHF.

The CDR3 spells CASSPTFGGNEQFF. Here the CDR3 DNA reads TGTGCCAGCAGTCCCACCTTCGGGGGGAATGAGCAGTTCTTC. The V call is TRBV6-5, the J call TRBJ2-1; TRBD2 matches at 7 bases. Trimming removed 5 bases from V and 7 bases from J; junction bases left unmatched: 8. CDR1 and CDR2 from the germline V gene are MNHEY and SVGAGI. There are 14 residues in the CDR3.

The J gene is TRBJ2-3, the V gene TRBV10-3; 9 nucleotides align to TRBD2. Per the germline V gene, CDR1 is ENHRY and CDR2 is SYGVKD. J gave up 4 bases and V 2 bases, and 7 bases lay outside the gene matches. This CDR3 is built from 16 residues. CDR3 region: CAISELIAGEADTQYF. The CDR3 DNA follows: TGTGCCATCAGTGAGCTCATAGCGGGAGAGGCAGATACGCAGTATTTT.

The CDR3 here is CASSGRTGTGEGETQYF. The CDR3 DNA sequence: TGTGCCAGCAGCGGAAGAACCGGGACAGGTGAGGGGGAGACCCAGTACTTC. The gene calls are TRBV9 and TRBJ2-5; the match to TRBD1 covers 8 bases. The germline CDR1 and CDR2 sequences are SGDLS and YYNGEE. After removal of 3 bases from V and 5 bases from J, the junction contained 15 bases not matched to a gene. This CDR3 contains 17 residues.

The chain is built from TRBV6-1 and TRBJ1-5; D is ambiguous. Trimming removed 3 bases from V and 2 bases from J, with 2 bases in between. CDR1 is MNHNS and CDR2 is SASEGT in the germline V gene. The CDR3 runs 12 residues. The CDR3 nucleotides are TGTGCCAGCAGTGAGGGCAATCAGCCCCAGCATTTT. Translation: CASSEGNQPQHF.

As regards this clone: One end of the junction fails to match germline, which may point to a read error. The chain combines TRBV7-7 with TRBJ2-7, with TRBD1 matching 8 bases. CDR3 size: 17 residues. Germline CDR1 SSHAT, CDR2 FNYEAQ (reference sequence). The CDR3 nucleotides read TGTGCTAGCAGCTTAGAGCGGACAGGGAGGAGCTCCTACGAGCAGTACTTC. Protein sequence: CASSLERTGRSSYEQYF.

This chain joins TRBV19 and TRBJ2-1, with D possibly being TRBD1 (6 bases). This CDR3 comprises 15 residues. Trimming removed 4 bases at V and 2 bases at J, with 12 bases between. CDR1 LNHDA and CDR2 SQIVND come from the germline V gene (reference sequence). The CDR3: CASSRAGETYNEQFF. The DNA of the CDR3 is TGTGCCAGTAGTAGGGCAGGGGAGACCTACAATGAGCAGTTCTTC. The full variable domain, completed using reference TRBV19 and TRBJ2-1, is DGGITQSPKYLFRKEGQNVTLSCEQNLNHDAMYWYRQDPGQGLRLIYYSQIVNDFQKGDIAEGYSVSREKKESFPLTVTSAQKNPTAFYLCASSRAGETYNEQFFGPGTRLTVL.

This rearrangement joins TRBV6-1 to TRBJ2-1; 7 bases match TRBD1. Germline CDR1 reads MNHNS; CDR2 reads SASEGT. There are 15 residues in the CDR3. With 5 bases clipped from V and 0 bases from J, the junction kept 4 bases outside the gene matches. CDR3 region: CASSIRDSSYNEQFF. The DNA of the CDR3 is TGTGCCAGCAGTATTAGGGACAGCTCCTACAATGAGCAGTTCTTC.

The chain carries TRBV19 and TRBJ1-1, with D perhaps TRBD1 (6 bases). CDR1 and CDR2 (germline): LNHDA, SQIVND (reference sequence). This CDR3 contains 14 residues. V gave up 3 bases and J gave up 5 bases, with 13 bases separating them. CDR3 residues: CASSMGGADTEAFF. CDR3 sequence (DNA): TGTGCCAGTAGTATGGGGGGGGCTGATACTGAAGCTTTCTTT.

This clone was observed a single time. The V call is TRBV7-2, the J call TRBJ2-3, with D unclear. Per germline, CDR1 SGHTA and CDR2 FQGNSA. The CDR3 runs to 16 residues. Trimming pared 3 bases from V and 4 bases from J, leaving 17 bases between. The CDR3 loop reads CASSFRWRLSPDTQYF. The CDR3 DNA reads as TGTGCCAGCAGCTTTAGGTGGCGATTGAGCCCAGATACGCAGTATTTT.

This rearrangement joins TRBV25-1 to TRBJ2-5; the D is unclear. CDR1 MGHDK and CDR2 SYGVNS come from the germline V gene. Trimming removed 2 bases from V and 0 bases from J, with 7 bases in between. The CDR3 covers 14 residues. The CDR3 region has the DNA TGTGCCAGCAGTGAAAGAAAGTACCAAGAGACCCAGTACTTC. This gives the protein CASSERKYQETQYF.

This rearrangement joins TRBV9 to TRBJ2-2; the D call may be TRBD1 or TRBD2 (5 bases each). There are 17 residues in the CDR3. CDR1 SGDLS and CDR2 YYNGEE come from the germline V gene. Between the trimmed V and J ends, which lost 3 bases and 1 base, there was a span of 16 bases. The DNA for the CDR3 is TGTGCCAGCAGCGGGGGGATTAAGACGGAGAACACCGGGGAGCTGTTTTTT. As protein: CASSGGIKTENTGELFF.

The rearrangement uses TRBV30 and TRBJ2-7; weak D call: TRBD2 (5 bases). V lost 0 bases and J lost 2, with 8 bases in between. The CDR3 sequence is 13 residues long. In germline, CDR1 is GTSNPN, CDR2 SVGIG (reference sequence). CDR3 sequence reads: CAWSVDGTYEQYF. For the CDR3, the DNA is TGTGCCTGGAGTGTCGACGGGACCTACGAGCAGTACTTC.

V is TRBV10-3 and J is TRBJ2-1; 9 nucleotides agree with TRBD2. Germline CDR1 reads ENHRY; CDR2 reads SYGVKD. J lost 8 bases, V lost 6 bases, and 11 bases had no gene match. The CDR3 runs 15 residues. CDR3 sequence: CAIRGTGTSKDEQFF. The CDR3 DNA reads as TGTGCCATCAGGGGGACCGGGACTAGCAAGGATGAGCAGTTCTTC.

The rearrangement uses TRBV7-2 and TRBJ2-3, with 11 positions matching TRBD2. This CDR3 is built from 14 residues. Unmatched junction bases numbered 2, after V lost 5 bases and J lost 4 bases. CDR1 SGHTA and CDR2 FQGNSA come from the germline V gene. In DNA form, the CDR3 reads TGTGCCAGCAGCGGGACTAGCGGCGCAGATACGCAGTATTTT. Translated: CASSGTSGADTQYF.

V usage is TRBV19 and J usage is TRBJ2-2; 8 bases are shared with TRBD1. The CDR3 extends over 15 amino acids. V lost 6 bases and J lost 4; bases outside the gene matches: 7. Per germline, CDR1 LNHDA and CDR2 SQIVND (reference sequence). CDR3 loop: CASSGQGGATGELFF. CDR3 DNA sequence: TGTGCCAGTAGCGGACAGGGTGGGGCCACCGGGGAGCTGTTTTTT.

In this sample, this clone turned up once. The chain uses TRBV6-6 and TRBJ2-3; no clear D gene. V was pared by 4 bases and J by 2 bases, with 4 bases between. This CDR3 has 12 residues. CDR1 MNHNY and CDR2 SVGAGI come from the germline V gene (reference sequence). The CDR3 bases are TGTGCCAGCAGTTCAAACACAGATACGCAGTATTTT. It translates to CASSSNTDTQYF.

V usage is TRBV29-1 and J usage is TRBJ1-2; D call uncertain. V lost 3 bases and J lost 1, with 9 bases in between. CDR3 length equals 13 residues. Germline lookup yields CDR1 SQVTM and CDR2 ANQGSEA. CDR3: CSVDGVFNYGYTF. The CDR3 DNA follows: TGCAGCGTTGACGGGGTGTTTAACTATGGCTACACCTTC.